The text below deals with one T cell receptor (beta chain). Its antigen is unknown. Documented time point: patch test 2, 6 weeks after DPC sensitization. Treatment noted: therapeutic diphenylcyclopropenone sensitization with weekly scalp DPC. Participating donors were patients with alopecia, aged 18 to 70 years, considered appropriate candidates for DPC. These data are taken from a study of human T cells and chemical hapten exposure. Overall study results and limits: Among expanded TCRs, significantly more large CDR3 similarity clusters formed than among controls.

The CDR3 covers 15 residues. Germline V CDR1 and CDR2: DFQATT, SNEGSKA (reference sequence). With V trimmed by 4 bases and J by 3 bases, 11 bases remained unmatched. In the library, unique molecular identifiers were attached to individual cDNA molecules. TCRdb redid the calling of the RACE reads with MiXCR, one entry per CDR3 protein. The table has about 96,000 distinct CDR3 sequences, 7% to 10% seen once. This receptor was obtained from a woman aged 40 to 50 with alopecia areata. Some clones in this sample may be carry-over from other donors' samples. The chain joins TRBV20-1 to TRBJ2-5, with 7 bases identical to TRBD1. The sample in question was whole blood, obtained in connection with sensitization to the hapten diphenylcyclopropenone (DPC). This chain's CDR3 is CSAISSGTVKETQYF. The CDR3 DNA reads TGCAGTGCTATTTCGTCCGGGACAGTCAAAGAGACCCAGTACTTC.